This T cell receptor (beta chain) stems from a study of radiotherapy plus CTLA-4 blockade in lung cancer. Using immunoSEQ multiplex PCR, the repertoire was profiled, and TCRdb retains in-frame clones only, with some absent. The sample lists 65,000 to 90,000 clones, around 87% seen once, with 40% to 45% in the top ten. This clone was detected only once. Antigen: not known. Findings and caveats of the study: Tumor-origin TCR clones grew in blood after radiotherapy plus ipilimumab. It was early blood T cell clone dynamics, with interferon-beta, that reportedly best predicted response.

The CDR3 loop spans 17 amino acids. Germline V gene data show CDR1 as LGHNA and CDR2 as YNFKEQ. The V gene lost 0 bases and the J gene lost 3 bases, with 14 bases spanning the gap. This clonotype originated in a human donor with non-small cell lung cancer that progressed on radiotherapy plus ipilimumab. This specimen consisted of peripheral blood, obtained from a patient treated with radiotherapy plus ipilimumab. This chain connects TRBV4-2 to TRBJ2-2; a possible D gene is TRBD2 (6 bases). The CDR3 DNA sequence: TGTGCCAGCAGCCAAGAACCCGGGACTCAGTACACCGGGGAGCTGTTTTTT. Protein sequence: CASSQEPGTQYTGELFF.